The 13 T cell receptor beta chains below were found in one sample sequenced in a study of blood T cell repertoires in COVID-19. Using immunoSEQ multiplex PCR, the repertoire was profiled, and TCRdb retains in-frame clones only, with some absent. This table has more than 100,000 clones, nearly 90% appearing once. Sample: peripheral blood. These receptors came from a man aged 50-60 years in a cohort sampled during active COVID-19.

V usage is TRBV24-1 and J usage is TRBJ2-1; TRBD2 matches 12 bases. Trimming cost V 3 bases and J 11 bases; bases outside gene matches: 7. Germline assignment: CDR1 KGHDR and CDR2 SFDVKD. The CDR3 covers 15 residues. CDR3: CATSDRTSGVPQQFF. In DNA, the CDR3 is TGTGCCACCAGTGATCGGACTAGCGGGGTCCCTCAGCAGTTCTTC.

J is TRBJ1-4 and V is TRBV6-1; TRBD1 aligns across 9 bases. Germline V gene data show CDR1 as MNHNS and CDR2 as SASEGT. Trimming took 0 bases from V and 6 from J; bases not matched to a gene: 8. This CDR3 spans 17 amino acids. The CDR3 loop reads CASSEAPTGGGYEKLFF. The CDR3 bases are TGTGCCAGCAGTGAAGCTCCCACAGGGGGCGGGTATGAAAAACTGTTTTTT.

The J gene is TRBJ1-2, the V gene TRBV6-4; 9 nucleotides agree with TRBD1. The V segment lost 6 bases and the J segment 2 bases; nucleotides outside the gene matches: 7. Germline V gene sequence: CDR1 MRHNA, CDR2 SNTAGT. This CDR3 region has 15 residues. CDR3 sequence: CASSLGQGDNYGYTF. The CDR3 nucleotides read TGTGCCAGCAGCTTGGGACAGGGAGACAACTATGGCTACACCTTC.

This chain uses TRBV5-6 with TRBJ1-6, with 7 nucleotides matching TRBD1. CDR1 is SGHDT and CDR2 is YYEEEE in the germline V gene. This CDR3 comprises 16 residues. The junction had 5 bases not matched to a gene; V was cut back by 2 bases and J by 3 bases. As DNA, the CDR3 is TGTGCCAGCAGCTTCTCTCAGGGGGGCTATAATTCACCCCTCCACTTT. As protein: CASSFSQGGYNSPLHF. The full variable domain, its missing parts supplied by reference TRBV5-6 and TRBJ1-6, is DAGVTQSPTHLIKTRGQQVTLRCSPKSGHDTVSWYQQALGQGPQFIFQYYEEEERQRGNFPDRFSGHQFPNYSSELNVNALLLGDSALYLCASSFSQGGYNSPLHFGNGTRLTVT.

The chain employs TRBV2 and TRBJ1-3, with a tentative D call TRBD1 (6 bases). The CDR3 runs to 15 residues. CDR1 is SNHLY and CDR2 is FYNNEI in the germline V gene. Trimming stripped 4 bases from V and 4 bases from J, with 14 bases between. Here the CDR3 DNA reads TGTGCCAGCAGTGCACGGGGGGCCACAGGAAACACCATATATTTT. It encodes CASSARGATGNTIYF.

The chain carries TRBV3-1 (or the pseudogene TRBV3-2) and TRBJ1-5, with D hard to call. Germline V gives CDR1 LGHDT, CDR2 YNNKEL (reference sequence). V gave up 1 base and J gave up 7 bases, with 8 bases separating them. This CDR3 is 13 amino acids long. CDR3 residues: CASSQGSKQPQHF. Here the CDR3 DNA reads TGTGCCAGCAGCCAAGGTAGTAAACAGCCCCAGCATTTT.

Only one count was recorded for this clone. V usage is TRBV7-9 and J usage is TRBJ2-3; 12 nucleotides line up with TRBD2. V dropped 5 bases and J dropped 6; count of bases not matched to a gene: 6. The CDR3 length is 15 residues. CDR1 SEHNR and CDR2 FQNEAQ come from the germline V gene (reference sequence). The CDR3 nucleotides are TGTGCCAGCAGCCCACTAGCGGGGGGTTGGGATACGCAGTATTTT. Translated, it gives CASSPLAGGWDTQYF.

This clone was seen at least ten times. This rearrangement joins TRBV7-9 to TRBJ2-7, with D tentatively TRBD2 (6 bases). This CDR3 is built from 13 residues. Trimming left V 5 bases short and J 1 base short, with 9 bases between. Germline CDR1 SEHNR, CDR2 FQNEAQ (reference sequence). CDR3 loop: CASSRDLSYEQYF. In DNA, the CDR3 is TGTGCCAGCAGCCGGGACTTATCCTACGAGCAGTACTTC. Complete variable domain (other parts from reference TRBV7-9 and TRBJ2-7): DTGVSQNPRHKITKRGQNVTFRCDPISEHNRLYWYRQTLGQGPEFLTYFQNEAQLEKSRLLSDRFSAERPKGSFSTLEIQRTEQGDSAMYLCASSRDLSYEQYFGPGTRLTVT.

This rearrangement joins TRBV7-3 to TRBJ2-5; the match to TRBD2 covers 7 bases. V dropped 4 bases and J dropped 2; count of bases not matched to a gene: 7. The CDR3 spans 15 residues. The germline CDR1 and CDR2 sequences are SGHTA and FQGTGA. CDR3 sequence reads: CASSSTGLPQETQYF. As DNA, the CDR3 is TGTGCCAGCAGCTCGACGGGACTACCACAAGAGACCCAGTACTTC.

V is TRBV5-8 and J is TRBJ1-4, with unresolved D. This CDR3 has 13 amino acids. Germline V gene data show CDR1 as SGHTS and CDR2 as YDEGEE. V lost 2 bases and J 4 bases, leaving 6 bases between the germline ends. The CDR3 region has the DNA TGTGCCAGCAGCTTTGGCGGTAATGAAAAACTGTTTTTT. This sequence encodes CASSFGGNEKLFF.

The chain links TRBV19 to TRBJ2-6, with 7 bases fitting TRBD1. V was pared by 4 bases and J by 0 bases, with 6 bases of the junction left unmatched. CDR1 and CDR2 from the germline V gene are LNHDA and SQIVND (reference sequence). This CDR3 has 17 residues. The CDR3, as DNA: TGTGCCAGTAGTAAGGGACAGTTCAACTCTGGGGCCAACGTCCTGACTTTC. It yields the protein CASSKGQFNSGANVLTF.

The J gene is TRBJ2-7, the V gene TRBV6-6; 10 nucleotides match TRBD1. Trimming at V came to 8 bases and at J to 3 bases, leaving 7 bases not matched to a gene. This CDR3 is 14 amino acids long. Per the germline V gene, CDR1 is MNHNY and CDR2 is SVGAGI (reference sequence). The CDR3 reads CASLTGTGVYEQYF. CDR3 bases: TGTGCCAGCCTGACCGGGACAGGGGTCTACGAGCAGTACTTC.

CDR3 region: CASHRDVGEPQHF. As DNA, the CDR3 is TGTGCCAGTCACAGGGACGTAGGTGAGCCCCAGCATTTT. V and J are TRBV10-3 and TRBJ1-5; possibly TRBD1 for D (6 bases). The CDR3 has 13 residues. Trimming removed 10 bases from V and 8 bases from J, with 18 bases in between. Germline V gene lookup returns CDR1 ENHRY and CDR2 SYGVKD.